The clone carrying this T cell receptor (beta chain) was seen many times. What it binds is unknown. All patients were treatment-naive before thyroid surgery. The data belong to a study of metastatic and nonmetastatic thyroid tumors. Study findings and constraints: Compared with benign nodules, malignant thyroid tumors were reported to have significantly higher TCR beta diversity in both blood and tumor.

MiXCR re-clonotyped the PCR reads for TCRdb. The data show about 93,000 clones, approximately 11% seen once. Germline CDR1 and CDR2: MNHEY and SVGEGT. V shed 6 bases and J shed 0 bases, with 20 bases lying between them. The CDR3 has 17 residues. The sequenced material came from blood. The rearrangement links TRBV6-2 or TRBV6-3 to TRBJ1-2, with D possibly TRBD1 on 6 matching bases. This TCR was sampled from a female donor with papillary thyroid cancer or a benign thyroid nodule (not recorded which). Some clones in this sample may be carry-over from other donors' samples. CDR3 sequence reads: CASRPRLDRTSNYGYTF. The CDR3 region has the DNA TGTGCCAGCAGGCCCCGCCTGGACAGAACTTCTAACTATGGCTACACCTTC.